This entry lists 15 T cell receptor beta chains sequenced from one sample in a study of blood T cell repertoires in COVID-19. This table comes from immunoSEQ multiplex PCR, and its TCRdb copy is limited to in-frame clones, with some not included. The repertoire holds 200,000 to 300,000 clones, with almost 85% as singletons. The sequenced material came from peripheral blood. These receptors all come from a man aged 45-60 years with acute or convalescent COVID-19.

The V gene is TRBV6-4, the J gene TRBJ2-1, with 9 bases lining up with TRBD2. J gave up 1 base and V 5 bases, and 6 bases lay outside the gene matches. This CDR3 has 16 residues. The germline V gene has CDR1 MRHNA and CDR2 SNTAGT. CDR3 region: CASSSIAGVSYNEQFF. In DNA, the CDR3 is TGTGCCAGCAGTTCTATAGCGGGAGTTTCCTACAATGAGCAGTTCTTC.

V and J are TRBV7-3 and TRBJ1-2; D not certain. Trimming took off 5 bases at V and 6 bases at J, with 16 bases between the two ends. The germline CDR1 and CDR2 sequences are SGHTA and FQGTGA. This CDR3 is built from 14 residues. CDR3 in DNA: TGTGCCAGCAGCCCCACCCGGGAGGCGGATGGCTACACCTTC. It yields the protein CASSPTREADGYTF.

This clone was recorded once. This chain links TRBV9 with TRBJ1-2; D ambiguous. The germline V and J ends were trimmed by 1 base and 7 bases, with 11 bases remaining between them. In germline, CDR1 is SGDLS, CDR2 YYNGEE. The CDR3 is made up of 13 amino acids. CDR3 sequence reads: CASSVFVEGGYTF. CDR3 sequence (DNA): TGTGCCAGCAGCGTATTTGTTGAGGGTGGCTACACCTTC.

This chain joins TRBV6-5 and TRBJ2-1; 10 bases are shared with TRBD2. CDR1 MNHEY and CDR2 SVGAGI come from the germline V gene. Unmatched junction bases numbered 9, after V lost 6 bases and J lost 7 bases. The CDR3 totals 15 residues. The CDR3: CASSLSSGSGNEQFF. The CDR3 DNA follows: TGTGCCAGCAGCCTCTCTAGCGGGAGTGGAAATGAGCAGTTCTTC.

The rearrangement uses TRBV6-5 and TRBJ1-3; D call uncertain. The CDR3 covers 14 residues. V was pared by 0 bases and J by 4 bases, with 7 bases between. Germline V gives CDR1 MNHEY, CDR2 SVGAGI. The CDR3 reads CASSYSRPGNTIYF. CDR3 DNA sequence: TGTGCCAGCAGTTACTCCCGTCCCGGAAACACCATATATTTT.

The CDR3 sequence is CASSPRQGMYEQYF. The CDR3 coding sequence is TGTGCCAGCTCACCACGGCAGGGGATGTACGAGCAGTACTTC. The chain combines TRBV18 with TRBJ2-7; possible D gene TRBD1, 6 bases. Trimming pared 1 base from V and 4 bases from J, leaving 11 bases between. CDR3 length: 14 amino acids. Germline loops: CDR1 KGHSH, CDR2 LQKENI.

V is TRBV3-1 (or the pseudogene TRBV3-2) and J is TRBJ1-2; no definite D call. This CDR3 contains 13 residues. The germline V and J ends were trimmed by 3 bases and 7 bases, with 12 bases remaining between them. The germline V gene has CDR1 LGHDT and CDR2 YNNKEL (reference sequence). CDR3 region: CASSQNERVGYTF. For the CDR3, the DNA is TGTGCCAGCAGCCAGAACGAACGGGTTGGCTACACCTTC.

V is TRBV19 and J is TRBJ1-5; 11 bases agree with TRBD1. The CDR3 is made up of 16 amino acids. Germline V gene sequence: CDR1 LNHDA, CDR2 SQIVND (reference sequence). J lost 5 bases, V lost 4 bases, and 7 bases had no gene match. The CDR3 here is CASSTRTGGNHQPQHF. The CDR3 nucleotides read TGTGCCAGTAGTACCCGGACAGGGGGCAACCATCAGCCCCAGCATTTT.

This chain uses TRBV6-5 with TRBJ2-7, with unresolved D. Trimming stripped 6 bases from V and 1 base from J, with 13 bases between. Germline lookup yields CDR1 MNHEY and CDR2 SVGAGI. The CDR3 covers 14 residues. CDR3: CASRALDLSYEQYF. The CDR3 DNA reads TGTGCCAGCAGGGCCCTAGATTTATCCTACGAGCAGTACTTC.

V gene TRBV4-1 combines with J gene TRBJ2-7, with TRBD2 as a possible D gene (5 bases). Between the trimmed V and J ends, which lost 4 bases and 1 base, there was a span of 17 bases. Germline V gives CDR1 MGHRA, CDR2 YSYEKL. This CDR3 comprises 16 residues. The CDR3 spells CASSPQPGKSSYEQYF. In DNA, the CDR3 is TGCGCCAGCAGCCCCCAACCGGGAAAAAGTTCCTACGAGCAGTACTTC.

The rearrangement links TRBV2 to TRBJ1-5; TRBD1 agrees at 10 bases. Germline values: CDR1 SNHLY, CDR2 FYNNEI. The CDR3 is 15 amino acids. V shed 6 bases and J 7 bases; nucleotides not matched to a gene: 9. The CDR3 reads CASRETGGARQPQHF. In DNA, the CDR3 is TGTGCCAGCAGGGAGACAGGGGGCGCAAGGCAGCCCCAGCATTTT.

Concerning this clone: The sample carries other DNA sequences with the same CDR3. The J gene is TRBJ2-1, the V gene TRBV14, with D tentatively TRBD2 (6 bases). V was pared by 1 base and J by 3 bases, with 10 bases between. The CDR3 consists of 15 residues. Germline CDR1 reads SGHDN; CDR2 reads FVKESK. The CDR3: CASSQVAGRYNEQFF. The CDR3 DNA reads TGTGCCAGCAGCCAAGTGGCGGGACGCTACAATGAGCAGTTCTTC.

The rearrangement joins TRBV21-1 to TRBJ2-2; the table calls TRBD2, which could not be checked here. TRBV21-1 has pseudogene status. CDR3 length: 14 amino acids. CDR3 sequence reads: CASSAGGRTGELFF. The CDR3 DNA is TGTGCCAGCAGCGCCGGGGGGCGCACCGGGGAGCTGTTTTTT.

The J gene is TRBJ1-1, the V gene TRBV11-3; D remains unclear. This CDR3 spans 13 amino acids. From germline, CDR1 is SGHNT and CDR2 YENEEA. V lost 5 bases and J lost 11, with 18 bases in between. In nucleotides, the CDR3 is TGTGCCAGCAGCCCTCGTTGGGATGGGAGGGCTTTCTTT. This encodes CASSPRWDGRAFF. Supplemented by reference TRBV11-3 and TRBJ1-1, the full variable domain reads EAGVVQSPRYKIIEKKQPVAFWCNPISGHNTLYWYLQNLGQGPELLIRYENEEAVDDSQLPKDRFSAERLKGVDSTLKIQPAELGDSAVYLCASSPRWDGRAFFGQGTRLTVV.

This clone has only a few counts. The chain combines TRBV10-3 with TRBJ1-3; D unclear. This CDR3 region has 14 residues. CDR1 and CDR2 (germline): ENHRY, SYGVKD. V dropped 9 bases and J dropped 0 bases, with 12 bases sitting between them. CDR3 in amino acids: CAIRQQSSGNTIYF. In DNA form, the CDR3 reads TGTGCCATTAGACAACAGAGCTCTGGAAACACCATATATTTT.